The 18 T cell receptor beta chains given below trace back to one sample, sequenced in a study of regulatory T cells in long-lasting Graves disease. Relying on iRepertoire HTBI primers and Arm-PCR of CDR3 regions, the team built TCR beta libraries. TCRdb re-called the multiplex PCR reads with MiXCR, one entry per CDR3 protein. The sample has 360,000 or so distinct CDR3 sequences; roughly 10% are singletons. Time point noted: newly diagnosed GD, antithyroid drugs for less than 3 months. Extracted RNA from PBMCs served as the source of the TCR library. These data also formed part of another study, on T cells in Graves' hyperthyroidism and ophthalmopathy.

This specimen was peripheral blood mononuclear cells (PBMCs), taken at new diagnosis, from a patient treated with antithyroid drugs. These receptors all come from a woman under 30 with Graves disease.

The chain couples TRBV19 to TRBJ2-3; 8 nucleotides match TRBD2. The CDR3 runs to 15 residues. The V and J ends lost 10 bases and 6 bases, in that order; junction bases with no gene match: 15. Germline CDR1 is LNHDA and CDR2 is SQIVND (reference sequence). The CDR3, as DNA: TGTGCCATCAGGGGTCTTACGGGAGGGGTTGATACGCAGTATTTT. Amino acids: CAIRGLTGGVDTQYF.

Many counts were recorded for this clonotype. The CDR3 coding sequence is TGTGCCAGCAGCGGCGGTAGGGACAGGGCGAGGAATGAGCAGTTCTTC. Translation: CASSGGRDRARNEQFF. The chain links TRBV7-2 to TRBJ2-1; 9 bases are shared with TRBD1. V lost 5 bases and J lost 7; bases outside the gene matches: 12. The length of the CDR3 is 16 residues. Germline CDR1 reads SGHTA; CDR2 reads FQGNSA.

The sample holds a few counts of this clonotype. The chain couples TRBV20-1 to TRBJ1-5; D gene uncertain. Germline-derived CDR1 and CDR2 are DFQATT and SNEGSKA (reference sequence). CDR3 length: 12 amino acids. As DNA, the CDR3 is TGCAGCGTATACAGTAAAGGTCAGCCCCAGCATTTT. As protein: CSVYSKGQPQHF.

Ten or more counts support this clonotype. The CDR3: CASSWGGENTEAFF. In DNA form, the CDR3 reads TGTGCCAGTTCCTGGGGGGGGGAGAACACTGAAGCTTTCTTT. This chain links TRBV19 with TRBJ1-1; a possible D gene is TRBD1 (5 bases). V dropped 8 bases and J dropped 1 base, with 14 bases sitting between them. CDR1 LNHDA and CDR2 SQIVND come from the germline V gene (reference sequence). This CDR3 comprises 14 residues.

This clonotype was seen a handful of times. The V and J genes are TRBV29-1 and TRBJ2-3; tentative D call: TRBD2 (5 bases). The CDR3 length is 13 residues. In germline, CDR1 is SQVTM, CDR2 ANQGSEA. The V gene lost 4 bases and the J gene lost 0 bases, with 8 bases spanning the gap. The chain's CDR3 is CSVGELSTDTQYF. The CDR3 coding sequence is TGCAGCGTTGGGGAGCTTAGCACAGATACGCAGTATTTT.

This clonotype appeared many times. The genes are TRBV7-2 and TRBJ1-1; D gene uncertain. The CDR3 loop spans 15 amino acids. V dropped 1 base and J dropped 6 bases, with 15 bases sitting between them. Germline lookup yields CDR1 SGHTA and CDR2 FQGNSA. CDR3 amino acids: CASSLGSRVLSEAFF. CDR3 nucleotide sequence: TGTGCCAGCAGCTTAGGGTCAAGGGTACTGTCTGAAGCTTTCTTT.

At least ten counts were recorded for this clonotype. The chain uses TRBV28 and TRBJ1-2; no clear D gene. The V and J ends lost 1 base and 2 bases respectively, with 2 bases between them. In germline, CDR1 is MDHEN, CDR2 SYDVKM. The CDR3 spans 12 residues. In nucleotides, the CDR3 is TGTGCCAGCAGTTTATTAAACTATGGCTACACCTTC. This gives the protein CASSLLNYGYTF.

This clonotype was picked up many times. J is TRBJ2-3 and V is TRBV27, with D possibly TRBD1 on 5 matching bases. Germline V gene sequence: CDR1 MNHEY, CDR2 SMNVEV (reference sequence). The CDR3 is 14 amino acids. V was cut by 2 bases and J by 3 bases, with 9 bases left in between. The CDR3 here is CASSLGSGTDTQYF. The CDR3 region has the DNA TGTGCCAGCAGTTTAGGATCAGGGACAGATACGCAGTATTTT.

The CDR3 is CASSTQGANTEAFF. The CDR3 bases are TGTGCCAGTTCAACCCAGGGGGCGAACACTGAAGCTTTCTTT. The chain is built from TRBV19 and TRBJ1-1; TRBD1 agrees at 8 bases. Germline V lookup: CDR1 LNHDA, CDR2 SQIVND (reference sequence). The CDR3 runs to 14 residues. After removal of 8 bases from V and 1 base from J, the junction contained 6 bases not matched to a gene.

This clonotype was picked up many times. The rearrangement links TRBV6-9 to TRBJ2-2; D is ambiguous. The CDR3 length is 15 residues. V lost 2 bases to trimming and J lost 1 base, with 8 bases between them. CDR1 and CDR2 (germline): MNHGY, SVAAGI. The CDR3 bases are TGTGCCAGCAGTTATGATCCGAGGAACACCGGGGAGCTGTTTTTT. Translating it yields CASSYDPRNTGELFF.

This clonotype showed up many times. The CDR3 DNA is TGTGCCAGCAGTTTCTCAGGGGGGAACACTGAAGCTTTCTTT. Translation gives CASSFSGGNTEAFF. The gene calls are TRBV12-3 or TRBV12-4 and TRBJ1-1; 7 bases match TRBD1. Germline trimming cut 3 bases from V and 1 base from J; bases unmatched to any gene: 2. The CDR3 extends over 14 amino acids.

This clonotype was seen ten or more times. The chain uses TRBV7-2 and TRBJ1-2; D not resolved. Trimming took off 5 bases at V and 6 bases at J, with 22 bases between the two ends. The CDR3 spans 16 residues. CDR1 and CDR2 from the germline V gene are SGHTA and FQGNSA. The CDR3 bases are TGTGCCAGCAGCCCTCGACCCTTGACCGCGCGACATGGCTACACCTTC. It translates to CASSPRPLTARHGYTF.

This clonotype was observed at least ten times. The chain joins TRBV5-5 to TRBJ2-7; D perhaps matches TRBD1 (5 bases). V was shortened by 1 base and J by 5 bases, with 13 bases between the two germline ends. Germline V lookup: CDR1 SGHKS, CDR2 YYEKEE (reference sequence). The CDR3 length is 14 residues. CDR3 bases: TGTGCCAGCAGCTTGCGAAAGGTGGGGCACGAGCAGTACTTC. It specifies CASSLRKVGHEQYF.

This chain joins TRBV6-5 and TRBJ2-1, with 7 nucleotides matching TRBD2. Germline V lookup: CDR1 MNHEY, CDR2 SVGAGI. The CDR3 extends over 17 amino acids. V lost 2 bases to trimming and J lost 5 bases; unmatched junction nucleotides: 12. CDR3 sequence reads: CASSYKGWGGLDNEQFF. CDR3 coding DNA: TGTGCCAGCAGTTACAAGGGTTGGGGGGGGTTGGACAATGAGCAGTTCTTC.

This clonotype occurred a few times. The V gene is TRBV20-1, the J gene TRBJ2-5; 7 bases map to TRBD1. Per the germline V gene, CDR1 is DFQATT and CDR2 is SNEGSKA (reference sequence). V lost 5 bases, J lost 4 bases, and 4 bases stayed unmatched. The CDR3 runs to 12 residues. CDR3 bases: TGCAGTGCTCTGTACAGGGGAGAGACCCAGTACTTC. Its protein product is CSALYRGETQYF.

Ten or more counts support this clonotype. The rearrangement uses TRBV4-1 and TRBJ2-1; 7 bases line up with TRBD1. V lost 4 bases and J lost 8; bases outside the gene matches: 8. Looked up from germline, CDR1 is MGHRA and CDR2 is YSYEKL. There are 14 residues in the CDR3. Here the CDR3 DNA reads TGCGCCAGCAGCCGAAACAGGGGCCTGGATGAGCAGTTCTTC. Translation gives CASSRNRGLDEQFF.

This clonotype was found many times. The rearrangement uses TRBV20-1 and TRBJ2-3, with TRBD1 matching over 9 bases. The CDR3 has 14 residues. CDR1 is DFQATT and CDR2 is SNEGSKA in the germline V gene (reference sequence). The V segment lost 7 bases and the J segment 1 base; nucleotides outside the gene matches: 6. The CDR3 loop reads CSDRGQGGTDTQYF. The CDR3 nucleotides are TGCAGTGACAGGGGACAGGGCGGCACAGATACGCAGTATTTT.

This clonotype was observed many times. The CDR3 spells CASSRAGVGETQYF. CDR3 sequence (DNA): TGTGCCAGTAGTCGAGCGGGGGTGGGGGAGACCCAGTACTTC. This chain connects TRBV19 to TRBJ2-5, with TRBD2 matching over 8 bases. Germline trimming cut 5 bases from V and 5 bases from J; bases unmatched to any gene: 7. The CDR3 runs to 14 residues. Germline CDR1 and CDR2: LNHDA and SQIVND (reference sequence).